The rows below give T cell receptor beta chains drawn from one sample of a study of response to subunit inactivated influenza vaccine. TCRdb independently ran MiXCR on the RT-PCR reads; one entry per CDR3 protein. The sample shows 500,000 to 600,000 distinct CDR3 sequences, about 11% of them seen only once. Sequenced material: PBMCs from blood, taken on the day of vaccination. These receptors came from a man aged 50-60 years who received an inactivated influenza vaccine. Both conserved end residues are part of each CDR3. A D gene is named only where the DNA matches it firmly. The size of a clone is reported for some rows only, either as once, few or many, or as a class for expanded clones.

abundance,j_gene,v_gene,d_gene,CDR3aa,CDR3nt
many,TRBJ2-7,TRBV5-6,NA,CASSLVGRLKNEQYF,TGTGCCAGCAGCTTGGTCGGCAGGTTGAAGAACGAGCAGTACTTC
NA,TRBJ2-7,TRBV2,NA,CASSYYEQCF,TGTGCCAGCAGTTACTACGAGCAGTGCTTC
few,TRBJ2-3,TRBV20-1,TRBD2,CSARDGGGLDIDTQYF,TGCAGTGCTAGAGATGGGGGGGGACTAGACATTGATACGCAGTATTTT
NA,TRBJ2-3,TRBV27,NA,CASSFKGGVTDTQYF,TGTGCCAGCAGTTTTAAGGGGGGGGTCACAGATACGCAGTATTTT
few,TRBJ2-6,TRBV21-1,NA,CASSGRQGRSGANVLTF,TGTGCCAGCAGCGGAAGACAGGGGCGGTCTGGGGCCAACGTCCTGACTTTC
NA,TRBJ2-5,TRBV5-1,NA,CASSPISVQETQYF,TGCGCCAGCAGCCCTATTTCCGTCCAAGAGACCCAGTACTTC
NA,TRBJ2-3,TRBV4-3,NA,CASSRATATDTQYF,TGCGCCAGCAGCCGCGCGACCGCCACAGATACGCAGTATTTT
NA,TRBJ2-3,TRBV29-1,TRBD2,CSVYLAGGPGTQYF,TGCAGCGTTTATTTAGCGGGAGGGCCGGGTACGCAGTATTTT
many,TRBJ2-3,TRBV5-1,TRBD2,CASSPPTSGSTDTQYF,TGCGCCAGCAGCCCCCCGACTAGCGGAAGCACAGATACGCAGTATTTT
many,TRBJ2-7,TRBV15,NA,CATSRDDGGGYEQYF,TGTGCCACCAGCAGAGATGACGGAGGAGGCTACGAGCAGTACTTC
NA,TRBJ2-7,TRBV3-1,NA,CASSQFGGEQYF,TGTGCCAGCAGCCAATTCGGGGGCGAGCAGTACTTC
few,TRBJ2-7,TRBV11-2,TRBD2,CASSRKRGHYEQYF,TGTGCCAGCAGCAGAAAGCGGGGGCACTACGAGCAGTACTTC
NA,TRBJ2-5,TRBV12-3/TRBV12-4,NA,CASREGRGQIQETQYF,TGTGCCAGCAGAGAAGGAAGGGGTCAGATACAAGAGACCCAGTACTTC
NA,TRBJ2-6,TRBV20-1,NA,CSARASSGANVLTF,TGCAGTGCTAGAGCCTCCTCTGGGGCCAACGTCCTGACTTTC
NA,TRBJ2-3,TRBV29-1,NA,CSTAMGTLRSTDTQYF,TGCAGCACAGCAATGGGGACGTTAAGGAGCACAGATACGCAGTATTTT
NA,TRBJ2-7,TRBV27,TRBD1,CASSYRGVKEQYF,TGTGCCAGCAGTTACAGGGGCGTGAAAGAGCAGTACTTC
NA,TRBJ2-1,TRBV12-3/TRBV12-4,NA,CASRTIKSAEQFF,TGTGCCAGCCGGACCATCAAGTCGGCTGAGCAGTTCTTC
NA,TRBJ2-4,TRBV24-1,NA,CATSPVDRNIQYF,TGTGCCACCAGCCCCGTAGACAGAAACATTCAGTACTTC
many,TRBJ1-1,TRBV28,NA,CASSLWGRNTEAFF,TGTGCCAGCAGTTTATGGGGCAGGAACACTGAAGCTTTCTTT
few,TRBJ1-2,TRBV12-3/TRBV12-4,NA,CASSFGGDHGYTF,TGTGCCAGCAGTTTTGGGGGAGATCATGGCTACACCTTC
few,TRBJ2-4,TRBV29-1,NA,CSALDRSLAKNIQYF,TGCAGCGCCTTGGACAGAAGCCTAGCCAAAAACATTCAGTACTTC
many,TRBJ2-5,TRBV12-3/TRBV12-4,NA,CASSLKETQYF,TGTGCCAGCAGCTTAAAAGAGACCCAGTACTTC
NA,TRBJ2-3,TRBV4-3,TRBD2,CASSLILAGEDTQYF,TGCGCCAGCAGCCTAATACTAGCGGGGGAAGATACACAGTATTTT
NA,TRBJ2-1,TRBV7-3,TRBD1,CASSLTRDRGNNEQFF,TGTGCCAGCAGCCTGACGCGGGACAGGGGGAACAATGAGCAGTTCTTC
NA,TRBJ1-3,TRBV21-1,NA,CASSAYGNTIYF,TGTGCCAGCAGCGCCTATGGAAACACCATATATTTT
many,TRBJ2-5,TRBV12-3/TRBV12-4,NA,CASSLGSGQETQYF,TGTGCCAGCAGTTTGGGTAGCGGCCAAGAGACCCAGTACTTC